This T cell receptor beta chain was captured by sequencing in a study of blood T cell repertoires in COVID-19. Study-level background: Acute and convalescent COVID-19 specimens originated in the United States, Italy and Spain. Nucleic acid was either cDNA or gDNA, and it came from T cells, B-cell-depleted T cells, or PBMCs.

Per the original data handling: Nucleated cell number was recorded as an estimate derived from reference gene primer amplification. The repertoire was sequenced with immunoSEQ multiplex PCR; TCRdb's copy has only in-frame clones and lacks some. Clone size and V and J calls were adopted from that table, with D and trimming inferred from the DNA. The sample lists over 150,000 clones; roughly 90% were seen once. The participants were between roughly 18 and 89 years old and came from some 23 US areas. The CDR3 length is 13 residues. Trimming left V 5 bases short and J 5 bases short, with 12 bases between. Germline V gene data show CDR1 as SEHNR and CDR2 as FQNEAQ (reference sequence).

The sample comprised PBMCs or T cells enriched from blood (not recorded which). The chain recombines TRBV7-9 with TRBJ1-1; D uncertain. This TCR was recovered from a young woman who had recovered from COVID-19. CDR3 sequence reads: CASSLSAETEAFF. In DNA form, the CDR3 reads TGTGCCAGCAGCCTCAGCGCGGAGACTGAAGCTTTCTTT.